The clone carrying this T cell receptor beta chain was detected a few times. Its antigen remains unknown. The data were obtained in a study of T-cell reconstitution after alpha-beta-depleted transplantation in children. A library of TCRbeta sequences, prepared with unique molecular identifiers, was generated. Each CDR3 protein gets one entry after TCRdb re-called the PCR reads with MiXCR. The repertoire holds 200,000 or so distinct CDR3 sequences, with approximately 6.8% as singletons. General study points: After transplant, at about two months, alpha-beta T cells were reportedly derived from several hundred expanded graft clones.

The ends were cut back, 4 bases at V and 6 bases at J, with 16 bases in the middle. Germline CDR1 and CDR2: SNHLY and FYNNEI. The CDR3 contains 15 residues. The input for sequencing was PBMCs, taken before TCRalphabeta/CD19-depleted stem cell transplant. The chain joins TRBV2 to TRBJ1-5, with a possible D match to TRBD1 (6 bases). This TCR was recovered from a girl in the first two years of life with combined immunodeficiency, due to receive a stem cell transplant. The CDR3, as DNA: TGTGCCAGCAGTGGTGGCACAGGGTATTTTCAGCCCCAGCATTTT. Protein product: CASSGGTGYFQPQHF.